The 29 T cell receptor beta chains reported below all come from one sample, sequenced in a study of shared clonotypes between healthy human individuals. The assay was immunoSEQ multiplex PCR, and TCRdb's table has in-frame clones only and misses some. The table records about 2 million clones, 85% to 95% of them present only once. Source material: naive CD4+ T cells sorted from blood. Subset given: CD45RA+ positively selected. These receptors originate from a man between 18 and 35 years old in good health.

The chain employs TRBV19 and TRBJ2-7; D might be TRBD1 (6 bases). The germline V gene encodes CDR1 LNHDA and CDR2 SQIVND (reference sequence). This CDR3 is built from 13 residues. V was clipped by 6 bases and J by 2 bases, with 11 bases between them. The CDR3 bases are TGTGCCAGTAGCAGGGACACAGCCTACGAGCAGTACTTC. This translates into CASSRDTAYEQYF.

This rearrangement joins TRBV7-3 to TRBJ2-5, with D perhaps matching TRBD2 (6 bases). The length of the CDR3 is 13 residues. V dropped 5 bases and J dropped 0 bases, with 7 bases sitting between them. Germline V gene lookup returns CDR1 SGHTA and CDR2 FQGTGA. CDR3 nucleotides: TGTGCCAGCAGCCCGGGGGACCAAGAGACCCAGTACTTC. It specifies CASSPGDQETQYF.

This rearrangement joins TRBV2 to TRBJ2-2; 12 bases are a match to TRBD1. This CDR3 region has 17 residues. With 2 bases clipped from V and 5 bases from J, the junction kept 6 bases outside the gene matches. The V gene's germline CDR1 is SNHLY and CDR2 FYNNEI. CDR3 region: CASSERGTGGRTGELFF. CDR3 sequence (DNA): TGTGCCAGCAGTGAACGGGGGACAGGGGGCCGTACCGGGGAGCTGTTTTTT.

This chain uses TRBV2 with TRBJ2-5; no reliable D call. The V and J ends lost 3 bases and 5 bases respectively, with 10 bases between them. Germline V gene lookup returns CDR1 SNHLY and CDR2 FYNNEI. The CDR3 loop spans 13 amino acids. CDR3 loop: CASSDRVEETQYF. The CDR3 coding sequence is TGTGCCAGCAGTGATCGCGTGGAGGAGACCCAGTACTTC.

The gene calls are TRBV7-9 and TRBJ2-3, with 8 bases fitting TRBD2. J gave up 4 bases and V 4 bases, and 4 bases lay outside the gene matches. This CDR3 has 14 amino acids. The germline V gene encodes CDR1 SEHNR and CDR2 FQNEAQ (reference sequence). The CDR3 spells CASSSEREPDTQYF. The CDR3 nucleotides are TGTGCCAGCAGCTCCGAGCGGGAGCCAGATACGCAGTATTTT.

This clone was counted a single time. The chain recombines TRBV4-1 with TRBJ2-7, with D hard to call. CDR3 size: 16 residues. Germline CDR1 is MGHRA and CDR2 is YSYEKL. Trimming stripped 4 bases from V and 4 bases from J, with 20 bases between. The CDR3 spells CASSPKQTLTGYEQYF. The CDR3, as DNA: TGCGCCAGCAGCCCGAAACAGACTCTAACGGGTTACGAGCAGTACTTC.

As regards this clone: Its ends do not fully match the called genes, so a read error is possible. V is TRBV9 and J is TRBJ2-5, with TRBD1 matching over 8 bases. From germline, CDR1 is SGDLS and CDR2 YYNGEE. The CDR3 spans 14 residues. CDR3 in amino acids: CASSVDPTGVPKDF. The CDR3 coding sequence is TGTGCCAGCAGCGTAGACCCGACAGGGGTACCCAAGGACTTC.

CDR3 nucleotides: TGCGCCAGCAGCTTGGGGGGCATTTATGAGGGCTACACCTTC. Protein product: CASSLGGIYEGYTF. This sequence joins TRBV5-1 and TRBJ1-2; D is possibly TRBD1 (5 bases). The CDR3 has 14 amino acids. Looked up from germline, CDR1 is SGHRS and CDR2 is YFSETQ. Trimming cost V 0 bases and J 8 bases, with 14 bases left between them.

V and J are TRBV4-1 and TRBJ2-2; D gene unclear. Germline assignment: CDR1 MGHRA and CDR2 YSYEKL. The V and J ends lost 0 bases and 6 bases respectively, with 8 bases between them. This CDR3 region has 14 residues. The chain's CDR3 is CASSQDTWSGELFF. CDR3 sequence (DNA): TGCGCCAGCAGCCAAGATACTTGGTCCGGGGAGCTGTTTTTT.

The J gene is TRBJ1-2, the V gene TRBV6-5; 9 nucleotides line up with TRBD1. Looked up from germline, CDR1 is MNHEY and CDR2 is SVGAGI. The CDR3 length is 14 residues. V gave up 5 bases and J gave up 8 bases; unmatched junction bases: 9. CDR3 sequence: CASSASGTGKGYTF. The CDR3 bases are TGTGCCAGCAGTGCGTCCGGGACAGGGAAAGGCTACACCTTC.

In DNA form, the CDR3 reads TGTGCCAGTAGTCCACGATTGGACAGGGCCTACGAGCAGTACTTC. Amino acid sequence: CASSPRLDRAYEQYF. The chain is built from TRBV19 and TRBJ2-7; TRBD1 aligns across 8 bases. Unmatched junction bases numbered 8, after V lost 5 bases and J lost 2 bases. This CDR3 has 15 amino acids. Germline assignment: CDR1 LNHDA and CDR2 SQIVND (reference sequence). Supplemented by reference TRBV19 and TRBJ2-7, the full variable domain reads DGGITQSPKYLFRKEGQNVTLSCEQNLNHDAMYWYRQDPGQGLRLIYYSQIVNDFQKGDIAEGYSVSREKKESFPLTVTSAQKNPTAFYLCASSPRLDRAYEQYFGPGTRLTVT.

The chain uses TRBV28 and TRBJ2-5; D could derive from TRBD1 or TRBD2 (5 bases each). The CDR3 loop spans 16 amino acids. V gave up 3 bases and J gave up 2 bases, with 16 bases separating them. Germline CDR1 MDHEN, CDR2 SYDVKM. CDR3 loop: CASSFRRGPKQETQYF. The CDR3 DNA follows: TGTGCCAGCAGTTTTCGCCGGGGCCCTAAACAAGAGACCCAGTACTTC.

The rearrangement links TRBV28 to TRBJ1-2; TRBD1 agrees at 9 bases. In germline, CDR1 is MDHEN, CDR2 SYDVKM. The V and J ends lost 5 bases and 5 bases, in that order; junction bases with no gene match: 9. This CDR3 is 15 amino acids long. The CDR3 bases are TGTGCCAGCAGTGCCCCCGGGACAGGGATGTATGGCTACACCTTC. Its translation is CASSAPGTGMYGYTF.

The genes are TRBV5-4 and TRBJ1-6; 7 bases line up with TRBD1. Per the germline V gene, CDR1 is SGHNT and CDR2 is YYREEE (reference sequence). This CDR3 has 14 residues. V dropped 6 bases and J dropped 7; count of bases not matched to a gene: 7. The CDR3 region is CASTSRQGNSPLHF. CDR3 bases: TGTGCCAGCACCTCGCGACAGGGCAATTCACCCCTCCACTTT.

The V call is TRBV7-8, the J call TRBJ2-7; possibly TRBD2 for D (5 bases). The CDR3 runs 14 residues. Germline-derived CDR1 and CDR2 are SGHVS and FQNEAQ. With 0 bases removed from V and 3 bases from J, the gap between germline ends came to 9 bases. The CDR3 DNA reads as TGTGCCAGCAGCTTAGCGGACTTTAACTACGAGCAGTACTTC. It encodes CASSLADFNYEQYF.

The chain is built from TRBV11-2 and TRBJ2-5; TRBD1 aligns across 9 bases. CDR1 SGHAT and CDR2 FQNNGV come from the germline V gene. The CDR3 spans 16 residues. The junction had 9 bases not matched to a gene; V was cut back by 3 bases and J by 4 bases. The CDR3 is CASSFGDRVVRETQYF. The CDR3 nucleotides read TGTGCCAGCAGCTTCGGGGACAGGGTAGTGCGAGAGACCCAGTACTTC. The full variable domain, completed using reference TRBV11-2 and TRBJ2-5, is EAGVAQSPRYKIIEKRQSVAFWCNPISGHATLYWYQQILGQGPKLLIQFQNNGVVDDSQLPKDRFSAERLKGVDSTLKIQPAKLEDSAVYLCASSFGDRVVRETQYFGPGTRLLVL.

For the CDR3, the DNA is TGCGCCAGCAGTGCGGCTGAAACGGGCGAGCAGTACTTC. It specifies CASSAAETGEQYF. The chain uses TRBV10-1 and TRBJ2-7; D ambiguous. Germline lookup yields CDR1 WNHNN and CDR2 SYGVQD (reference sequence). V lost 4 bases and J 6 bases, leaving 13 bases between the germline ends. The CDR3 is made up of 13 amino acids.

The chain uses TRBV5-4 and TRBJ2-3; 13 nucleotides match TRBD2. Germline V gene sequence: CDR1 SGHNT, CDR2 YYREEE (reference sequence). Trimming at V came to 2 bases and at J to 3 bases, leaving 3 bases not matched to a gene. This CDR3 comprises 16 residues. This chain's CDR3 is CASSFPGLAGTDTQYF. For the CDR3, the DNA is TGTGCCAGCAGCTTCCCGGGACTAGCGGGGACAGATACGCAGTATTTT. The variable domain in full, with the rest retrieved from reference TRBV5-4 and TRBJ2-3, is ETGVTQSPTHLIKTRGQQVTLRCSSQSGHNTVSWYQQALGQGPQFIFQYYREEENGRGNFPPRFSGLQFPNYSSELNVNALELDDSALYLCASSFPGLAGTDTQYFGPGTRLTVL.

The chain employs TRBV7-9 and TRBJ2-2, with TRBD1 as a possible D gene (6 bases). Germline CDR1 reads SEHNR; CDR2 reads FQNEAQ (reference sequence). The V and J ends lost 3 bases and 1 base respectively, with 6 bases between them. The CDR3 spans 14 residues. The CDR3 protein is CASSFRGNTGELFF. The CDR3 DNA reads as TGTGCCAGCAGCTTCAGGGGGAACACCGGGGAGCTGTTTTTT. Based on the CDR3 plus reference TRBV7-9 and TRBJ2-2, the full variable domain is DTGVSQNPRHKITKRGQNVTFRCDPISEHNRLYWYRQTLGQGPEFLTYFQNEAQLEKSRLLSDRFSAERPKGSFSTLEIQRTEQGDSAMYLCASSFRGNTGELFFGEGSRLTVL.

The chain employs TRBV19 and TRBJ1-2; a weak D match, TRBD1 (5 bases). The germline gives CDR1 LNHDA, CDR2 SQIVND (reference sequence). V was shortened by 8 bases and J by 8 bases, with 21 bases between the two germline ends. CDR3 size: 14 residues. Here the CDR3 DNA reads TGTGCCAGTCAATTCCACGGGACCGACGCCGGCTACACCTTC. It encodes CASQFHGTDAGYTF.

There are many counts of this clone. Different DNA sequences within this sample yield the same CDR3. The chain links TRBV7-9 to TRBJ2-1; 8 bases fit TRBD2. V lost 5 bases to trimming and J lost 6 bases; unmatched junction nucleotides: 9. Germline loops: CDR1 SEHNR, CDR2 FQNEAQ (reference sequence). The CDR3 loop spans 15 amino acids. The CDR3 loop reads CASSRSGSSGNEQFF. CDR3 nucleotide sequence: TGTGCCAGCAGCCGCAGCGGGAGTAGTGGCAATGAGCAGTTCTTC.

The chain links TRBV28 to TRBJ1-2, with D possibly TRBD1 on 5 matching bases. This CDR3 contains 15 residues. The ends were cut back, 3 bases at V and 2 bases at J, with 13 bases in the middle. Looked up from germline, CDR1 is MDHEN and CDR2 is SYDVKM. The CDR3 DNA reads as TGTGCCAGCAGTTTTCCCCCCAGGGCCAACTATGGCTACACCTTC. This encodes CASSFPPRANYGYTF.

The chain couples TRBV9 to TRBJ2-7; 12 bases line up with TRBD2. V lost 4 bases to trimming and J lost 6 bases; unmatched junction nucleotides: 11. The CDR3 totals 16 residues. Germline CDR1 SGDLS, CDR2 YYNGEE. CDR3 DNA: TGTGCCAGCAGCCCAGCTGGACTAGCGGGGCAAGGCGAGCAGTACTTC. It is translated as CASSPAGLAGQGEQYF.

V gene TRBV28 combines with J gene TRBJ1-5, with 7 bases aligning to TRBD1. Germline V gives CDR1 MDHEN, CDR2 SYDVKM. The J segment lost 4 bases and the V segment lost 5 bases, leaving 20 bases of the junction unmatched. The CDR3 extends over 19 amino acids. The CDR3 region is CASSPGLTWTGLGNQPQHF. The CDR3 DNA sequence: TGTGCCAGCAGTCCAGGGCTTACATGGACAGGACTTGGTAATCAGCCCCAGCATTTT. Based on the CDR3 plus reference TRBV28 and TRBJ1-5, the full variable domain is DVKVTQSSRYLVKRTGEKVFLECVQDMDHENMFWYRQDPGLGLRLIYFSYDVKMKEKGDIPEGYSVSREKKERFSLILESASTNQTSMYLCASSPGLTWTGLGNQPQHFGDGTRLSIL.

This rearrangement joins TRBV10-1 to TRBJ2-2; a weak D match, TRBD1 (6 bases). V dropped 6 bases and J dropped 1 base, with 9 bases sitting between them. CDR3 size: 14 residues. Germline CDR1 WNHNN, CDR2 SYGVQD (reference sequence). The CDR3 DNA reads TGCGCCAGCAGCCGACAGGTGAACACCGGGGAGCTGTTTTTT. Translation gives CASSRQVNTGELFF.

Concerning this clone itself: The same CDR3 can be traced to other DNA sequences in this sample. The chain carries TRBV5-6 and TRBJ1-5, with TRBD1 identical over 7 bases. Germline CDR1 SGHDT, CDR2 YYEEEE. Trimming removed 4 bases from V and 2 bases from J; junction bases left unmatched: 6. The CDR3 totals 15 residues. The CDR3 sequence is CASSRTGVGNQPQHF. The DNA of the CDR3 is TGTGCCAGCAGCCGTACAGGGGTGGGCAATCAGCCCCAGCATTTT.

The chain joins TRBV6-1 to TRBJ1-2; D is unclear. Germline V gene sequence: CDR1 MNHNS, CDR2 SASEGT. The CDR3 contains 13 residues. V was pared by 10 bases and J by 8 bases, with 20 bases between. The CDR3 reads CATAADWGFGYTF. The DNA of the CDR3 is TGTGCCACGGCGGCCGATTGGGGATTCGGCTACACCTTC.

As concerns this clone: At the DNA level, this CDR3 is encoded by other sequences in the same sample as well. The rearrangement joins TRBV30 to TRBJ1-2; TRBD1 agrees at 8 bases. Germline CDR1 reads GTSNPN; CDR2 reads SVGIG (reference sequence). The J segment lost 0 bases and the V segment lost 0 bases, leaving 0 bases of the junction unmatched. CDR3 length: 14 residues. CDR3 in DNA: TGTGCCTGGAGTGTACAGGGGGCTAACTATGGCTACACCTTC. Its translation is CAWSVQGANYGYTF.

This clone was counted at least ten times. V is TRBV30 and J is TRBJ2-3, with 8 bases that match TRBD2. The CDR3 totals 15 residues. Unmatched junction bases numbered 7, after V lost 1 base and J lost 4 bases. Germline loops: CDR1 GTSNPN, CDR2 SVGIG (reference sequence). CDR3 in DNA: TGTGCCTGGAGTGAGGCGGGGGGCAGGGCAGATACGCAGTATTTT. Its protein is CAWSEAGGRADTQYF.